This is a list of T cell receptor beta chains from one sample in a study of OX40 agonist ivuxolimab in advanced cancers. Clones were read by immunoSEQ multiplex PCR, and TCRdb kept only the in-frame ones, dropping some. The sample carries about 46,000 clones, around 89% recorded once. The source was CD4+ or CD8+ T cells sorted from blood, collected in a trial of the OX40 agonist ivuxolimab. The receptors were sampled from an adult with an advanced solid tumor such as melanoma, head and neck, liver or kidney cancer. Both conserved end residues are trimmed from each CDR3.

J gene: TRBJ1-1; V gene: TRBV11-3; CDR3 protein: ASRPRSMNTEAF
J gene: TRBJ2-1; V gene: TRBV5-4; CDR3 protein: ASSLADVDEQF
J gene: TRBJ1-4; V gene: TRBV6-6; CDR3 protein: ASSYPDRVNEKLF
J gene: TRBJ2-7; V gene: TRBV28; CDR3 protein: ASRQGTGGAYEQY
J gene: TRBJ2-5; V gene: TRBV19; CDR3 protein: ASTQQAHPQETQY
J gene: TRBJ2-2; V gene: TRBV7-8; CDR3 protein: ASSFRTSSNTGELF
J gene: TRBJ2-7; V gene: TRBV4-3; CDR3 protein: ASGYIGGGEQY
J gene: TRBJ2-7; V gene: TRBV6-5; CDR3 protein: ASSYEAGALNEQY
J gene: TRBJ1-4; V gene: TRBV7-9; CDR3 protein: ASSLGRLRQFDEKLF
J gene: TRBJ1-4; V gene: TRBV27; CDR3 protein: ASSPGATNEKLF
J gene: TRBJ1-1; V gene: TRBV9; CDR3 protein: ASSEGTEAF
J gene: TRBJ2-5; V gene: TRBV13; CDR3 protein: ASSPQTSGGPQETQY
J gene: TRBJ2-5; V gene: TRBV11-2; CDR3 protein: ASSLVAYQETQY
J gene: TRBJ2-7; V gene: TRBV5-1; CDR3 protein: ASSAPAGYEQY
J gene: TRBJ1-2; V gene: TRBV7-3; CDR3 protein: ASSFSANYGYT
J gene: TRBJ1-2; V gene: TRBV7-2; CDR3 protein: ASSLPAEEGRASYGYT
J gene: TRBJ1-2; V gene: TRBV7-9; CDR3 protein: ASSQSEGVNYGYT
J gene: TRBJ1-2; V gene: TRBV27; CDR3 protein: ASSTRSDSYGYT
J gene: TRBJ1-2; V gene: TRBV10-3; CDR3 protein: AIRERGEIGIGYGYT
J gene: TRBJ2-1; V gene: TRBV7-2; CDR3 protein: ASSSAGGAQF
J gene: TRBJ1-1; V gene: TRBV6-1; CDR3 protein: ASSAGIMNTEAF
J gene: TRBJ2-1; V gene: TRBV5-1; CDR3 protein: ASSLGKAGDNEQF
J gene: TRBJ2-7; V gene: TRBV6-1; CDR3 protein: ASSDAYEQY
J gene: TRBJ2-1; V gene: TRBV29-1; CDR3 protein: SVEDGTGGMNEQF
J gene: TRBJ2-6; V gene: TRBV11-2; CDR3 protein: ASSQLAGGSGANVLT
J gene: TRBJ2-1; V gene: TRBV4-3; CDR3 protein: ASSQRGERNEQF
J gene: TRBJ1-5; V gene: TRBV19; CDR3 protein: ASWAAYSNQPQH
J gene: TRBJ1-1; V gene: TRBV30; CDR3 protein: AWSVETEAF
J gene: TRBJ2-7; V gene: TRBV6-5; CDR3 protein: ASSLFPEEQY
J gene: TRBJ1-1; V gene: TRBV2; CDR3 protein: AREKSLGVGFTEAF
J gene: TRBJ2-5; V gene: TRBV18; CDR3 protein: ASSPMVPGWETQY
J gene: TRBJ2-5; V gene: TRBV27; CDR3 protein: ASSLWGQGREETQY
J gene: TRBJ2-3; V gene: TRBV4-2; CDR3 protein: ASSQEAGIRADTQY
J gene: TRBJ2-7; V gene: TRBV9; CDR3 protein: ASSVGDSLKQY
J gene: TRBJ2-1; V gene: TRBV30; CDR3 protein: AWSVIGGSSYNEQF
J gene: TRBJ1-2; V gene: TRBV6-5; CDR3 protein: ASSYSASYGYT
J gene: TRBJ2-1; V gene: TRBV19; CDR3 protein: ATKQGPYNEQF
J gene: TRBJ2-1; V gene: TRBV15; CDR3 protein: ATSPSGGYNEQF
J gene: TRBJ2-1; V gene: TRBV9; CDR3 protein: ASSVVSSGRGTNEQF
J gene: TRBJ2-7; V gene: TRBV5-1; CDR3 protein: ASSFVWNDEQY
J gene: TRBJ1-2; V gene: TRBV19; CDR3 protein: ASSIGGGDRVGFGYT
J gene: TRBJ1-6; V gene: TRBV9; CDR3 protein: ASSVANSNSPLH
J gene: TRBJ2-1; V gene: TRBV27; CDR3 protein: ASSFGGGSEQF
J gene: TRBJ2-3; V gene: TRBV6-5; CDR3 protein: ASSYDSVWGDTQY
J gene: TRBJ2-1; V gene: TRBV29-1; CDR3 protein: SVQKHRVAGGLYNEQF
J gene: TRBJ2-7; V gene: TRBV18; CDR3 protein: ASSTTRGVGDEQY
J gene: TRBJ1-1; V gene: TRBV5-4; CDR3 protein: ASSLRSHTEAF
J gene: TRBJ2-5; V gene: TRBV5-1; CDR3 protein: ASAPAFGQQETQY
J gene: TRBJ1-1; V gene: TRBV29-1; CDR3 protein: SVRQGATEAF
J gene: TRBJ2-3; V gene: TRBV28; CDR3 protein: ASSTDRLNTDTQY
J gene: TRBJ1-5; V gene: TRBV11-3; CDR3 protein: ASSPTGGGCLSNQPQH
J gene: TRBJ1-5; V gene: TRBV14; CDR3 protein: ASSRYGGPQH
J gene: TRBJ1-1; V gene: TRBV7-8; CDR3 protein: ASSLDNARHEAF
J gene: TRBJ1-5; V gene: TRBV2; CDR3 protein: ASSDRKGHQPQH
J gene: TRBJ1-6; V gene: TRBV27; CDR3 protein: ASSPLRTGWHNSPLH